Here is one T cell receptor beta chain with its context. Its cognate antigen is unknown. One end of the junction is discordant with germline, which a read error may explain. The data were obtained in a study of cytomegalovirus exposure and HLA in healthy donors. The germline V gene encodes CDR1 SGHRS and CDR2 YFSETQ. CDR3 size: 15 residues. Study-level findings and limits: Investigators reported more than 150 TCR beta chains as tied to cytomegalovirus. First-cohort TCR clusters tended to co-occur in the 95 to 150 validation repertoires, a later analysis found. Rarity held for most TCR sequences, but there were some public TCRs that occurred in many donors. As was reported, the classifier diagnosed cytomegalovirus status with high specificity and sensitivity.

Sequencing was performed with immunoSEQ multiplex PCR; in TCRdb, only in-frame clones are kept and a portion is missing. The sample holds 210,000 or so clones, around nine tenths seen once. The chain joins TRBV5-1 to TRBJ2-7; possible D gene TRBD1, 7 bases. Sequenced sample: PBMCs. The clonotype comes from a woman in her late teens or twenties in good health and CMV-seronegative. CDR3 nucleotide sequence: TGCGCCAGCAGCTTGAATGTTTTGGGGGCAGGGGGACTTCTTTTC. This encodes CASSLNVLGAGGLLF.